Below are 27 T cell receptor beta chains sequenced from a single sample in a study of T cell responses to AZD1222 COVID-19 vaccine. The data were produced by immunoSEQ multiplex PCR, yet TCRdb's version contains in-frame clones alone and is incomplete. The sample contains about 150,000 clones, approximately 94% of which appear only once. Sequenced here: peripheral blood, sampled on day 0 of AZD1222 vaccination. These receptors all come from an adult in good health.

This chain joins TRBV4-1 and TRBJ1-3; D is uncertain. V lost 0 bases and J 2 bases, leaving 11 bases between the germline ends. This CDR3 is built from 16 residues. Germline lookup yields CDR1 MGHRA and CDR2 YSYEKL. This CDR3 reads CASSQETRATGNTIYF. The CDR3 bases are TGCGCCAGCAGCCAAGAGACCCGAGCGACTGGAAACACCATATATTTT.

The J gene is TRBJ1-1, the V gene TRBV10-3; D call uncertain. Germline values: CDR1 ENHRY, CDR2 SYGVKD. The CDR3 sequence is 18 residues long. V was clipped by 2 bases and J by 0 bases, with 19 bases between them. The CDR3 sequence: CAISEEQPGIGMNTEAFF. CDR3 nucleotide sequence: TGTGCCATCAGTGAGGAACAGCCCGGCATCGGGATGAACACTGAAGCTTTCTTT.

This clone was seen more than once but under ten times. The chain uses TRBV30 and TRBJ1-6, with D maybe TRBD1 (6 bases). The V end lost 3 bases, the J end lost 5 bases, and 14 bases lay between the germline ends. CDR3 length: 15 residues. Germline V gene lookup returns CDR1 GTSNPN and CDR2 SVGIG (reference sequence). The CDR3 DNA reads TGTGCCTGGAGCCCCTCCGCAGGGGATAATTCACCCCTCCACTTT. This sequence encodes CAWSPSAGDNSPLHF. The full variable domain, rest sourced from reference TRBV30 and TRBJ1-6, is SQTIHQWPATLVQPVGSPLSLECTVEGTSNPNLYWYRQAAGRGLQLLFYSVGIGQISSEVPQNLSASRPQDRQFILSSKKLLLSDSGFYLCAWSPSAGDNSPLHFGNGTRLTVT.

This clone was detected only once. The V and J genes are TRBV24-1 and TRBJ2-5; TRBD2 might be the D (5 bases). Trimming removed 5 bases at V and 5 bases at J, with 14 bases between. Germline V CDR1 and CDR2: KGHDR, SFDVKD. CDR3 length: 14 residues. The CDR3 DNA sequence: TGTGCCACCAGTGCCCCCGGCGGGTCGGAGACCCAGTACTTC. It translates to CATSAPGGSETQYF.

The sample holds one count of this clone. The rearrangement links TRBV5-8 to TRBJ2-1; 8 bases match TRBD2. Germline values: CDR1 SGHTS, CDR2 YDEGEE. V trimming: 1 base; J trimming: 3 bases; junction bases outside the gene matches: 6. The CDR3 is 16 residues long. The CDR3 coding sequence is TGTGCCAGCAGCTTGTTTGCGGGGGGCGTCTACAATGAGCAGTTCTTC. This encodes CASSLFAGGVYNEQFF.

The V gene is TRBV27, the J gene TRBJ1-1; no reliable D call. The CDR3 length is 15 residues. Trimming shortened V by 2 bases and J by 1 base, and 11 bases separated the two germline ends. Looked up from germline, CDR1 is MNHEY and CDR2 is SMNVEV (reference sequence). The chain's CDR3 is CASSLMWRGNTEAFF. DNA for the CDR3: TGTGCCAGCAGTTTAATGTGGCGGGGGAACACTGAAGCTTTCTTT.

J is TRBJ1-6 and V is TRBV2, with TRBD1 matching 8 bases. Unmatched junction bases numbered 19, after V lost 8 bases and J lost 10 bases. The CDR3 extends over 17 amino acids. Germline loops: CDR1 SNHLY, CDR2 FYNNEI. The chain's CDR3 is CASVRLFPKTGVSPLHF. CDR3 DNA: TGTGCCAGCGTCCGCTTATTTCCGAAGACAGGGGTCTCACCCCTCCACTTT. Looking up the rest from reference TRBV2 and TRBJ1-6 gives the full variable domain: EPEVTQTPSHQVTQMGQEVILRCVPISNHLYFYWYRQILGQKVEFLVSFYNNEISEKSEIFDDQFSVERPDGSNFTLKIRSTKLEDSAMYFCASVRLFPKTGVSPLHFGNGTRLTVT.

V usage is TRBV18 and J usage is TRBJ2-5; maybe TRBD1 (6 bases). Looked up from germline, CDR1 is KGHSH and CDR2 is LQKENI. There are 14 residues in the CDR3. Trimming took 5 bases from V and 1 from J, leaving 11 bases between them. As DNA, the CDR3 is TGTGCCAGCTCAACTCGACAGGTCCAAGAGACCCAGTACTTC. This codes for CASSTRQVQETQYF. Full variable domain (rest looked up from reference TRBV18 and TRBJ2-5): NAGVMQNPRHLVRRRGQEARLRCSPMKGHSHVYWYRQLPEEGLKFMVYLQKENIIDESGMPKERFSAEFPKEGPSILRIQQVVRGDSAAYFCASSTRQVQETQYFGPGTRLLVL.

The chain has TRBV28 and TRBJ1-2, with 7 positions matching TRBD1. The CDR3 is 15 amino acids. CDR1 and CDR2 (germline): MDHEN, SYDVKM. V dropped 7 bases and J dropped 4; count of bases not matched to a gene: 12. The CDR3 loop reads CASTLGQDPLYGYTF. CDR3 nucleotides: TGTGCCAGCACCCTCGGACAGGACCCCCTCTATGGCTACACCTTC.

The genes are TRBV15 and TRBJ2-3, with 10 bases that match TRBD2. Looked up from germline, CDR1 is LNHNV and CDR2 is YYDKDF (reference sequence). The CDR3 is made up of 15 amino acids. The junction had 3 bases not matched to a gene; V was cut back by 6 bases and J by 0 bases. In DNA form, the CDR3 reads TGTGCCACCAGTCCGGGACTAGCGAGCACAGATACGCAGTATTTT. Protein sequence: CATSPGLASTDTQYF. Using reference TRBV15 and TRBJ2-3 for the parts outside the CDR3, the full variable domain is DAMVIQNPRYQVTQFGKPVTLSCSQTLNHNVMYWYQQKSSQAPKLLFHYYDKDFNNEADTPDNFQSRRPNTSFCFLDIRSPGLGDTAMYLCATSPGLASTDTQYFGPGTRLTVL.

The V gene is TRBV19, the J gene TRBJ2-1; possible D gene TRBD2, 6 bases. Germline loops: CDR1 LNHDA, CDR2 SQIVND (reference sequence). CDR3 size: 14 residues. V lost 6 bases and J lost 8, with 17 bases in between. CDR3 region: CASSRDSPRDEQFF. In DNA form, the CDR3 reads TGTGCCAGTAGCCGGGACTCTCCTCGGGATGAGCAGTTCTTC.

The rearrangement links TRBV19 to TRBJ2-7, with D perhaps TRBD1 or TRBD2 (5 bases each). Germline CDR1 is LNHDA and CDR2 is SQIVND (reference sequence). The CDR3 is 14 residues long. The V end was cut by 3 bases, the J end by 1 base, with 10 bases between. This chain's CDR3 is CASSIAGRSYEQYF. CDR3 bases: TGTGCCAGTAGTATTGCAGGGAGATCCTACGAGCAGTACTTC.

In DNA form, the CDR3 reads TGTGCCACCAGTGATTCGGCGATCACCGGGGAGCTGTTTTTT. Its protein is CATSDSAITGELFF. The genes are TRBV24-1 and TRBJ2-2; no clear D gene. This CDR3 has 14 amino acids. The germline CDR1 and CDR2 sequences are KGHDR and SFDVKD. Between the trimmed V and J ends, which lost 2 bases and 4 bases, there was a span of 7 bases.

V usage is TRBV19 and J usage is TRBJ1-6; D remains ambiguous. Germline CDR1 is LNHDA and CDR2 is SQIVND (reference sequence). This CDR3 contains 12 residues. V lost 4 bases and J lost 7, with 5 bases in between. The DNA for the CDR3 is TGTGCCAGTAGTAGGCTGAATTCACCCCTCCACTTT. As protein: CASSRLNSPLHF.

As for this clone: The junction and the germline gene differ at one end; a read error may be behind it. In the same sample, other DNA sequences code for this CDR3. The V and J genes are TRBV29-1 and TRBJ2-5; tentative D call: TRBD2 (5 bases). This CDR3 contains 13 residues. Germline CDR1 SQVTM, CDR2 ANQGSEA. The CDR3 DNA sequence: TGTAGCGTTGAAAAGGGTATAGGAGAGACCCAGTACTTC. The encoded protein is CSVEKGIGETQYF.

The CDR3 loop is CAWSLTEYTEAFF. The CDR3 DNA sequence: TGTGCCTGGAGTTTGACAGAATACACTGAAGCTTTCTTT. The gene calls are TRBV30 and TRBJ1-1; D possibly corresponds to TRBD1 (5 bases). The CDR3 is 13 residues long. Per germline, CDR1 GTSNPN and CDR2 SVGIG (reference sequence). The V end lost 2 bases, the J end lost 3 bases, and 10 bases lay between the germline ends.

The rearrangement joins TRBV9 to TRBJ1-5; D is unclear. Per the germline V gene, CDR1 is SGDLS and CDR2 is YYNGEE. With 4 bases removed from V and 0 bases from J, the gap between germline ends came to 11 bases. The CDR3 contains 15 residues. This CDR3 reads CASSLDGNSNQPQHF. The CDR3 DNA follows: TGTGCCAGCAGCCTTGACGGGAATAGCAATCAGCCCCAGCATTTT.

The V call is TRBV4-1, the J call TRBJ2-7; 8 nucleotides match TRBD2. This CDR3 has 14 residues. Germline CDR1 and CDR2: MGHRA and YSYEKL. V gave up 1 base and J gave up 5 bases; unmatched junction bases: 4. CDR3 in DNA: TGCGCCAGCAGCCAAGGACTAGCGCGGGACGAGCAGTACTTC. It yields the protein CASSQGLARDEQYF.

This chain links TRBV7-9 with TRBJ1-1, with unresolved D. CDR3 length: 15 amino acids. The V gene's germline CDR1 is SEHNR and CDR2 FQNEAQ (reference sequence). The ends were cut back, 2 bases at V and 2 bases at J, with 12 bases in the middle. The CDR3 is CASSLWLSLNTEAFF. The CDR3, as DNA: TGTGCCAGCAGCTTATGGTTAAGTCTAAACACTGAAGCTTTCTTT.

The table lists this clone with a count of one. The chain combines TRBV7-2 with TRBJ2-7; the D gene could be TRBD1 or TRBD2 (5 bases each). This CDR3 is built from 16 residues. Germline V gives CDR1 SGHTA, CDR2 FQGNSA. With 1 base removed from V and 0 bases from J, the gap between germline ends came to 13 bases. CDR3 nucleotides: TGTGCCAGCAGCTTAGGTCCCGGGACGGACTCCTACGAGCAGTACTTC. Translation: CASSLGPGTDSYEQYF.

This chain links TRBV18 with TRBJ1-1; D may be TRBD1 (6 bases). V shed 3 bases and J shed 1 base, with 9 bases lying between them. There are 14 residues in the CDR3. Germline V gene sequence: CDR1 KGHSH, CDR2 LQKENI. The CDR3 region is CASSPGQQNTEAFF. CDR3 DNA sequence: TGTGCCAGCTCACCCGGACAGCAGAACACTGAAGCTTTCTTT.

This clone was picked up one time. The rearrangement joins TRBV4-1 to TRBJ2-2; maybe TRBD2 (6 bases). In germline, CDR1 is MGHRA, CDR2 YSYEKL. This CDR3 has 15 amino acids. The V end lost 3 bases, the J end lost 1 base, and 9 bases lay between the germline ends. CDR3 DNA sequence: TGCGCCAGCAGCCAGGAGGGCTGGAACACCGGGGAGCTGTTTTTT. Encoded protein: CASSQEGWNTGELFF.

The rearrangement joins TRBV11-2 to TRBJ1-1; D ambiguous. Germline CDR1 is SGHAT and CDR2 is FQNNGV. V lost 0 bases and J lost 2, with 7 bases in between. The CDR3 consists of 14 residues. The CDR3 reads CASSLDMANTEAFF. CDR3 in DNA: TGTGCCAGCAGCTTAGATATGGCTAACACTGAAGCTTTCTTT.

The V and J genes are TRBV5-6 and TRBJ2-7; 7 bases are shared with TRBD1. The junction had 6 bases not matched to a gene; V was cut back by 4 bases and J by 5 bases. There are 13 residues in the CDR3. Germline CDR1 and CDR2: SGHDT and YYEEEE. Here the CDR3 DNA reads TGTGCCAGCAGCCGGACAGGTTTCCACGAGCAGTACTTC. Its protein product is CASSRTGFHEQYF.

CDR3 loop: CAIRSRSGTDTQYF. The CDR3 DNA follows: TGTGCCATCAGGTCACGGTCTGGCACAGATACGCAGTATTTT. V is TRBV10-3 and J is TRBJ2-3, with D unclear. The CDR3 length is 14 residues. Germline lookup yields CDR1 ENHRY and CDR2 SYGVKD. Trimming took off 6 bases at V and 1 base at J, with 11 bases between the two ends.

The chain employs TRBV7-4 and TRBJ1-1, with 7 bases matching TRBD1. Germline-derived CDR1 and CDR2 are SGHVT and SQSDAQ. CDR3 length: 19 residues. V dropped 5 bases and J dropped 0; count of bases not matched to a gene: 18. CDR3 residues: CASSPDEAGGPLMNTEAFF. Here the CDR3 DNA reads TGTGCCAGCAGCCCAGACGAGGCAGGGGGGCCGTTGATGAACACTGAAGCTTTCTTT.

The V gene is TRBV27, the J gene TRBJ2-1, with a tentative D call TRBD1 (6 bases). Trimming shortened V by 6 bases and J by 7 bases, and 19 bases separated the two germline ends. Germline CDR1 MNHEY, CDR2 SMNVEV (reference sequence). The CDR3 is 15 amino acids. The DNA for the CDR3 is TGTGCCAGCAGGACTACAGGGTTCTCGGGGAATGAGCAGTTCTTC. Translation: CASRTTGFSGNEQFF.